Each of the 20 T cell receptor beta chains below was sequenced from the same sample in a study of patients and donors after allogeneic stem cell transplantation. TCRdb recomputed calls from the RT-PCR reads with MiXCR, one row per CDR3 protein. This repertoire shows about 96,000 distinct CDR3 sequences, around 49% found once; its top ten account for about 58%. Sequenced: blood, either unsorted or a sorted T cell fraction (not recorded which). The receptors were gathered from a human donor who was either an allogeneic HSCT recipient or a stem cell or donor lymphocyte infusion donor (not recorded which). It is not recorded whose cells these are; they may come from a transplant donor.

V gene TRBV28 combines with J gene TRBJ1-4; unclear D gene. The CDR3 has 14 residues. Germline values: CDR1 MDHEN, CDR2 SYDVKM. V was trimmed by 2 bases and J by 10 bases, leaving 14 bases between them. The CDR3 protein is CASSLKLPRGKLFF. As DNA, the CDR3 is TGTGCCAGCAGTTTAAAGCTACCCCGGGGAAAACTGTTTTTT.

This chain connects TRBV7-2 to TRBJ2-1; the match to TRBD2 covers 11 bases. The CDR3 runs 15 residues. The V gene end was trimmed by 5 bases and the J gene end by 5 bases; junction bases not matched to a gene: 5. The germline CDR1 and CDR2 sequences are SGHTA and FQGNSA. CDR3 nucleotide sequence: TGTGCCAGCAGCACACCGGGACTAGCGGACAATGAGCAGTTCTTC. Its protein is CASSTPGLADNEQFF.

The chain links TRBV7-3 to TRBJ1-1; 7 bases are shared with TRBD1. CDR1 is SGHTA, CDR2 FQGTGA, per germline. The CDR3 has 14 residues. Trimming took 5 bases from V and 2 from J; bases not matched to a gene: 5. The CDR3 DNA sequence: TGTGCCAGCAGCGAGCAGGGGGTAAACACTGAAGCTTTCTTT. Amino acids: CASSEQGVNTEAFF.

This chain uses TRBV7-9 with TRBJ1-2, with D possibly being TRBD1 (6 bases). Germline-derived CDR1 and CDR2 are SEHNR and FQNEAQ (reference sequence). Trimming stripped 5 bases from V and 5 bases from J, with 15 bases between. CDR3 length: 14 residues. CDR3 region: CASSPYGQSYGYTF. CDR3 nucleotide sequence: TGTGCCAGCAGCCCCTACGGACAGTCATATGGCTACACCTTC. The full variable domain, completed using reference TRBV7-9 and TRBJ1-2, is DTGVSQNPRHKITKRGQNVTFRCDPISEHNRLYWYRQTLGQGPEFLTYFQNEAQLEKSRLLSDRFSAERPKGSFSTLEIQRTEQGDSAMYLCASSPYGQSYGYTFGSGTRLTVV.

V usage is TRBV6-5 and J usage is TRBJ1-6; D ambiguous. The CDR3 runs to 17 residues. Deletions cut 2 bases from V and 8 bases from J, with 19 bases between. Germline CDR1 is MNHEY and CDR2 is SVGAGI. The CDR3 coding sequence is TGTGCCAGCAGTTACGCCCCTGGAGGTGGTTTTGATTCACCCCTCCACTTT. It translates to CASSYAPGGGFDSPLHF.

The chain employs TRBV12-3 or TRBV12-4 and TRBJ1-2; D is unresolved. V lost 7 bases, J lost 7 bases, and 13 bases lay in between. The CDR3 is made up of 12 amino acids. This chain's CDR3 is CASKRANSGYTF. The CDR3 nucleotides read TGTGCCAGCAAGAGGGCTAATAGTGGCTACACCTTC.

This CDR3 reads CASRTVANTGELFF. The CDR3, as DNA: TGTGCCAGCAGGACAGTCGCGAACACCGGGGAGCTGTTTTTT. The V call is TRBV6-1, the J call TRBJ2-2; possibly TRBD1 for D (5 bases). Germline V gives CDR1 MNHNS, CDR2 SASEGT. With 6 bases removed from V and 0 bases from J, the gap between germline ends came to 8 bases. The CDR3 length is 14 residues.

V gene TRBV4-2 combines with J gene TRBJ2-2; 11 bases line up with TRBD2. CDR1 is LGHNA and CDR2 is YNFKEQ in the germline V gene. J was trimmed by 6 bases and V by 4 bases; bases with no gene match: 10. This CDR3 has 17 amino acids. The CDR3 region has the DNA TGTGCCAGCAGCCCCTTATCTAGCGGGAGGTCGGCCGGGGAGCTGTTTTTT. It yields the protein CASSPLSSGRSAGELFF.

The V and J genes are TRBV19 and TRBJ1-1; no clear D gene. V was shortened by 6 bases and J by 3 bases, with 11 bases between the two germline ends. CDR1 is LNHDA, CDR2 SQIVND, per germline (reference sequence). The CDR3 spans 13 residues. The CDR3 DNA sequence: TGTGCCAGTAGCACCGAGGGATACACTGAAGCTTTCTTT. Protein: CASSTEGYTEAFF.

The chain uses TRBV20-1 and TRBJ1-5; the D gene is possibly TRBD1 (6 bases). This CDR3 comprises 13 residues. V shed 5 bases and J shed 5 bases, with 13 bases lying between them. Germline assignment: CDR1 DFQATT and CDR2 SNEGSKA (reference sequence). DNA of the CDR3: TGCAGTGCTTCTGGACAGACCGATCAGCCCCAGCATTTT. Protein sequence: CSASGQTDQPQHF.

This clonotype turned up a few times. This chain links TRBV9 with TRBJ2-2; weak D call: TRBD2 (6 bases). Per the germline V gene, CDR1 is SGDLS and CDR2 is YYNGEE. Trimming removed 0 bases at V and 7 bases at J, with 13 bases between. CDR3 length: 15 amino acids. CDR3 protein: CASSVEASVIGELFF. CDR3 nucleotide sequence: TGTGCCAGCAGCGTAGAGGCTAGCGTAATCGGGGAGCTGTTTTTT.

The chain carries TRBV4-2 and TRBJ1-3, with D uncertain. V dropped 5 bases and J dropped 0 bases, with 11 bases sitting between them. There are 15 residues in the CDR3. Looked up from germline, CDR1 is LGHNA and CDR2 is YNFKEQ. The CDR3 nucleotides read TGTGCCAGCAGCTCCCGACGGAGCTCTGGAAACACCATATATTTT. This sequence encodes CASSSRRSSGNTIYF.

V is TRBV20-1 and J is TRBJ1-5; D is perhaps TRBD1 (5 bases). The V gene's germline CDR1 is DFQATT and CDR2 SNEGSKA (reference sequence). CDR3 length equals 14 residues. V lost 0 bases and J lost 9, with 15 bases in between. CDR3 sequence: CSARDQRKGSPQHF. DNA of the CDR3: TGCAGTGCTAGAGATCAAAGGAAGGGGTCGCCCCAGCATTTT.

This clonotype was counted only a few times. V usage is TRBV4-3 and J usage is TRBJ1-6; D unresolved. With 4 bases removed from V and 1 base from J, the gap between germline ends came to 14 bases. Germline CDR1 LGHNA, CDR2 YSLEER. The CDR3 contains 17 residues. The CDR3 region has the DNA TGCGCCAGCAGCCCCAGAGACGGGTATTCCTATAATTCACCCCTCCACTTT. This codes for CASSPRDGYSYNSPLHF.

This chain connects TRBV20-1 to TRBJ1-2; D remains unclear. The CDR3 consists of 17 residues. V lost 0 bases and J 0 bases, leaving 17 bases between the germline ends. CDR1 DFQATT and CDR2 SNEGSKA come from the germline V gene (reference sequence). CDR3 sequence reads: CSARDPTLASSNYGYTF. DNA of the CDR3: TGCAGTGCTAGAGATCCTACGCTTGCAAGTTCTAACTATGGCTACACCTTC.

The V gene is TRBV5-1, the J gene TRBJ1-2, with D unresolved. V shed 5 bases and J shed 7 bases, with 18 bases lying between them. Germline V gene lookup returns CDR1 SGHRS and CDR2 YFSETQ. This CDR3 is 14 amino acids long. CDR3 sequence reads: CASSPSPVDPGYTF. The CDR3 region has the DNA TGCGCCAGCAGTCCCTCTCCCGTGGATCCTGGCTACACCTTC.

This sequence joins TRBV20-1 and TRBJ1-1, with 7 bases fitting TRBD1. CDR1 is DFQATT and CDR2 is SNEGSKA in the germline V gene (reference sequence). The junction had 8 bases not matched to a gene; V was cut back by 6 bases and J by 1 base. The CDR3 is 14 amino acids. This CDR3 is CSARGGPPNTEAFF. The CDR3 nucleotides are TGCAGTGCCAGGGGGGGACCACCGAACACTGAAGCTTTCTTT.

V and J are TRBV10-3 and TRBJ1-1; D is uncertain. Germline V gene data show CDR1 as ENHRY and CDR2 as SYGVKD. V lost 4 bases and J lost 0, with 9 bases in between. CDR3 size: 14 residues. CDR3 nucleotides: TGTGCCATCAGTGCGGTGGCTTTGAACACTGAAGCTTTCTTT. It translates to CAISAVALNTEAFF.

V is TRBV4-1 and J is TRBJ2-1, with D hard to call. Trimming removed 2 bases from V and 6 bases from J, with 5 bases in between. This CDR3 is 12 amino acids long. In germline, CDR1 is MGHRA, CDR2 YSYEKL. CDR3 protein: CASSQSINEQFF. DNA for the CDR3: TGCGCCAGCAGCCAATCCATCAATGAGCAGTTCTTC.

The chain is built from TRBV11-2 and TRBJ2-2, with TRBD1 as a possible D gene (6 bases). V lost 5 bases, J lost 1 base, and 20 bases lay in between. Germline V CDR1 and CDR2: SGHAT, FQNNGV. This CDR3 comprises 18 residues. The DNA of the CDR3 is TGTGCCAGCAGCGAATTAAAGGGTGGACAGCTGAACACCGGGGAGCTGTTTTTT. It codes for CASSELKGGQLNTGELFF.